These 22 T cell receptor beta chains originate from one sample sequenced in a study of blood T cell repertoires in COVID-19. Assay: immunoSEQ multiplex PCR; the TCRdb copy retains only in-frame clones and omits some. The table records 310,000 or so clones, more than 70% of them present only once. The sequenced sample was peripheral blood. The source is a woman aged 25 to 45 with COVID-19, enrolled during active disease.

V is TRBV18 and J is TRBJ2-3; TRBD2 might be the D (5 bases). Trimming stripped 6 bases from V and 4 bases from J, with 8 bases between. Germline CDR1 reads KGHSH; CDR2 reads LQKENI. The CDR3 has 12 residues. The CDR3 loop reads CASSVGADTQYF. DNA of the CDR3: TGTGCCAGCTCTGTCGGGGCAGATACGCAGTATTTT.

This clone was found a few times. This rearrangement joins TRBV19 to TRBJ2-1, with 12 bases identical to TRBD2. CDR1 is LNHDA, CDR2 SQIVND, per germline (reference sequence). The CDR3 extends over 17 amino acids. The trim removed 3 bases at V and 8 bases at J, leaving 11 bases unmatched. CDR3 amino acids: CASSISPSGRGTYEQFF. The CDR3 coding sequence is TGTGCCAGTAGTATTAGTCCTAGCGGGAGGGGAACCTATGAGCAGTTCTTC.

This chain uses TRBV9 with TRBJ2-1, with no clear D. The CDR3 sequence is 16 residues long. Trimming took off 0 bases at V and 4 bases at J, with 14 bases between the two ends. Germline V lookup: CDR1 SGDLS, CDR2 YYNGEE. The CDR3 spells CASSVGASRAYNEQFF. CDR3 DNA sequence: TGTGCCAGCAGCGTAGGGGCCAGCCGAGCTTACAATGAGCAGTTCTTC.

The rearrangement joins TRBV28 to TRBJ1-1; no clear D. Germline V gene data show CDR1 as MDHEN and CDR2 as SYDVKM. This CDR3 spans 13 amino acids. V lost 3 bases and J 0 bases, leaving 5 bases between the germline ends. CDR3 sequence: CASSFRMNTEAFF. The CDR3, as DNA: TGTGCCAGCAGTTTCAGGATGAACACTGAAGCTTTCTTT.

J is TRBJ1-2 and V is TRBV9; D possibly corresponds to TRBD1 (6 bases). V was trimmed by 3 bases and J by 6 bases, leaving 21 bases between them. The CDR3 covers 16 residues. Looked up from germline, CDR1 is SGDLS and CDR2 is YYNGEE. Here the CDR3 DNA reads TGTGCCAGCAGCGGAACCGGGACATCGATCACCCATGGCTACACCTTC. Amino acids: CASSGTGTSITHGYTF.

The rearrangement uses TRBV28 and TRBJ2-2; 8 bases are shared with TRBD2. Trimming removed 5 bases from V and 4 bases from J; junction bases left unmatched: 6. The length of the CDR3 is 15 residues. Germline lookup yields CDR1 MDHEN and CDR2 SYDVKM. CDR3 in amino acids: CASSVASGPTGELFF. CDR3 sequence (DNA): TGTGCCAGCAGTGTGGCTAGCGGGCCCACCGGGGAGCTGTTTTTT.

The chain joins TRBV5-6 to TRBJ2-7, with 10 bases aligning to TRBD2. The CDR3 is 15 amino acids. Looked up from germline, CDR1 is SGHDT and CDR2 is YYEEEE. After removal of 2 bases from V and 1 base from J, the junction contained 3 bases not matched to a gene. CDR3 loop: CASSLGLAASYEQYF. Written as DNA, the CDR3 is TGTGCCAGCAGCTTAGGACTAGCGGCGTCCTACGAGCAGTACTTC.

The chain combines TRBV27 with TRBJ2-5, with 10 bases identical to TRBD2. The junction had 6 bases not matched to a gene; V was cut back by 7 bases and J by 4 bases. Per germline, CDR1 MNHEY and CDR2 SMNVEV (reference sequence). This CDR3 has 14 amino acids. CDR3 residues: CASKSGRALETQYF. DNA of the CDR3: TGTGCCAGCAAGAGCGGGAGGGCCCTAGAGACCCAGTACTTC.

This clone has a single count. The rearrangement joins TRBV10-1 to TRBJ2-7, with 12 positions matching TRBD2. The length of the CDR3 is 18 residues. Unmatched junction bases numbered 12, after V lost 6 bases and J lost 0 bases. Germline CDR1 is WNHNN and CDR2 is SYGVQD (reference sequence). The CDR3 DNA is TGCGCCAGCAGGACCCTTACTAGCGGGAGGCCGAGCTCCTACGAGCAGTACTTC. Translating gives CASRTLTSGRPSSYEQYF.

This rearrangement joins TRBV6-5 to TRBJ2-7; 8 bases are shared with TRBD2. The CDR3 sequence is 15 residues long. V was clipped by 4 bases and J by 6 bases; unmatched bases: 11. Germline-derived CDR1 and CDR2 are MNHEY and SVGAGI. For the CDR3, the DNA is TGTGCCAGCAGTTGGTTGGGACTAGGAAGAGGCGAGCAGTACTTC. It is translated as CASSWLGLGRGEQYF.

The chain combines TRBV9 with TRBJ1-1; 8 bases align to TRBD1. This CDR3 has 15 residues. Trimming took 0 bases from V and 4 from J; bases not matched to a gene: 5. In germline, CDR1 is SGDLS, CDR2 YYNGEE. The CDR3 DNA follows: TGTGCCAGCAGCGTAGATCAGGGGGCTTTCACTGAAGCTTTCTTT. It specifies CASSVDQGAFTEAFF.

V and J are TRBV28 and TRBJ1-1; no clear D gene. This CDR3 has 14 residues. Germline lookup yields CDR1 MDHEN and CDR2 SYDVKM. V was cut by 5 bases and J by 6 bases, with 16 bases left in between. The CDR3 sequence is CASSPSRQIPEAFF. The DNA of the CDR3 is TGTGCCAGCAGTCCTAGCCGGCAGATACCTGAAGCTTTCTTT.

In its sample, this clone was seen many times. This chain uses TRBV7-9 with TRBJ1-1; D uncertain. The germline V gene has CDR1 SEHNR and CDR2 FQNEAQ (reference sequence). This CDR3 spans 12 amino acids. Trimming cost V 2 bases and J 11 bases, with 12 bases left between them. Written as DNA, the CDR3 is TGTGCCAGCAGCTTATACGAGGGTCCGGCTTTCTTT. It translates to CASSLYEGPAFF.

The chain recombines TRBV19 with TRBJ1-2; a possible D gene is TRBD1 (6 bases). V was pared by 10 bases and J by 3 bases, with 12 bases between. Germline V gives CDR1 LNHDA, CDR2 SQIVND (reference sequence). CDR3 length: 12 amino acids. In DNA form, the CDR3 reads TGTGCCACTCAGGCAGGGGACTATGGCTACACCTTC. It specifies CATQAGDYGYTF.

A note on this clone: The junction departs from the called germline gene at one end, perhaps through a read error. The chain uses TRBV7-7 and TRBJ2-3; possible D gene TRBD1, 5 bases. CDR1 SSHAT and CDR2 FNYEAQ come from the germline V gene (reference sequence). The length of the CDR3 is 15 residues. The CDR3 spells CASSLDQGSTDTQYF. DNA for the CDR3: TGTGCTAGCAGCTTAGATCAGGGTAGCACAGATACGCAGTATTTT.

V and J are TRBV5-4 and TRBJ1-5; 8 bases are shared with TRBD1. Germline trimming cut 0 bases from V and 6 bases from J; bases unmatched to any gene: 8. This CDR3 is 16 amino acids long. CDR1 is SGHNT, CDR2 YYREEE, per germline (reference sequence). CDR3 sequence (DNA): TGTGCCAGCAGCTTGGCCCCAGGGGGCACAGTTCAGCCCCAGCATTTT. Protein: CASSLAPGGTVQPQHF.

The chain employs TRBV30 and TRBJ1-5; tentative D call: TRBD1 (6 bases). CDR1 GTSNPN and CDR2 SVGIG come from the germline V gene (reference sequence). CDR3 length equals 14 residues. Trimming removed 4 bases from V and 4 bases from J, with 14 bases in between. Here the CDR3 reads CAWTGGARNQPQHF. The DNA of the CDR3 is TGTGCCTGGACCGGGGGGGCAAGGAATCAGCCCCAGCATTTT.

The chain is built from TRBV10-1 and TRBJ1-1; TRBD1 matches 7 bases. CDR1 and CDR2 from the germline V gene are WNHNN and SYGVQD (reference sequence). This CDR3 is 15 amino acids long. V was clipped by 4 bases and J by 4 bases; unmatched bases: 9. This chain's CDR3 is CASSGPRTGRTEAFF. CDR3 nucleotides: TGCGCCAGCAGTGGACCCCGGACAGGCCGCACTGAAGCTTTCTTT.

This clone was picked up a small number of times. The rearrangement links TRBV2 to TRBJ1-1; 8 bases map to TRBD1. This CDR3 has 14 amino acids. The V gene end was trimmed by 4 bases and the J gene end by 5 bases; junction bases not matched to a gene: 6. The germline CDR1 and CDR2 sequences are SNHLY and FYNNEI. CDR3 amino acids: CASSAQGGGTEAFF. The CDR3 nucleotides are TGTGCCAGCAGTGCACAGGGGGGGGGAACTGAAGCTTTCTTT.

V usage is TRBV28 and J usage is TRBJ2-5, with D possibly being TRBD2 (6 bases). This CDR3 comprises 14 residues. Germline V gene data show CDR1 as MDHEN and CDR2 as SYDVKM. V lost 6 bases, J lost 7 bases, and 18 bases lay in between. The CDR3 protein is CASRTPSPGGTQYF. CDR3 nucleotide sequence: TGTGCCAGCAGAACACCCTCTCCCGGGGGGACCCAGTACTTC.

The chain joins TRBV18 to TRBJ2-2, with 7 bases fitting TRBD1. Trimming took 3 bases from V and 7 from J; bases not matched to a gene: 8. The CDR3 consists of 15 residues. CDR1 KGHSH and CDR2 LQKENI come from the germline V gene. The CDR3 here is CASSPADRDGGELFF. As DNA, the CDR3 is TGTGCCAGCTCACCGGCTGACAGGGACGGCGGGGAGCTGTTTTTT.

The CDR3 sequence is CASSLERSDTQYF. The CDR3 nucleotides read TGTGCCAGCAGTCTGGAGAGATCGGATACGCAGTATTTT. The V gene is TRBV6-4, the J gene TRBJ2-3; D unresolved. The germline V gene encodes CDR1 MRHNA and CDR2 SNTAGT. V lost 5 bases, J lost 6 bases, and 12 bases lay in between. The CDR3 consists of 13 residues.